These T cell receptor beta chains were read from a single sample in a study of OX40 agonist ivuxolimab in advanced cancers. Sequencing was performed with immunoSEQ multiplex PCR; in TCRdb, only in-frame clones are kept and a portion is missing. The sample includes fewer than 85,000 clones, 83% of them seen just once. The source was CD4+ or CD8+ T cells sorted from blood, collected in a trial of the OX40 agonist ivuxolimab. These receptors were taken from an adult with an advanced solid tumor such as melanoma, head and neck, liver or kidney cancer. The CDR3 runs from the conserved cysteine through the conserved F or W. D genes are given only for firm matches. For some rows the clone size is stated as once, few or many, or as a class when expanded; others skip it.

J: TRBJ2-1
V: TRBV19
D: TRBD2
length: 16
size: -
CDR3: CASSLSGGAPYNEQFF
DNA: TGTGCCAGTTCCCTTAGCGGGGGGGCGCCCTACAATGAGCAGTTCTTC

J: TRBJ2-7
V: TRBV18
D: -
length: 16
size: -
CDR3: CASSPGGKGLVHEQYF
DNA: TGTGCCAGCTCACCCGGCGGGAAAGGGTTGGTCCACGAGCAGTACTTC

J: TRBJ2-7
V: TRBV27
D: TRBD1
length: 14
size: -
CDR3: CASSSTGGTYEQYF
DNA: TGTGCCAGCAGTTCCACAGGGGGAACATACGAGCAGTACTTC

J: TRBJ1-2
V: TRBV2
D: -
length: 14
size: -
CDR3: CASSALGASYGYTF
DNA: TGTGCCAGCAGTGCCCTAGGGGCGTCCTATGGCTACACCTTC

J: TRBJ2-7
V: TRBV10-2
D: TRBD1
length: 15
size: -
CDR3: CASNSGTGASYEQYF
DNA: TGCGCCAGCAACTCCGGGACAGGCGCTTCCTACGAGCAGTACTTC

J: TRBJ1-5
V: TRBV2
D: -
length: 14
size: -
CDR3: CASSETGSNQPQHF
DNA: TGTGCCAGCAGCGAAACAGGGAGCAATCAGCCCCAGCATTTT

J: TRBJ2-3
V: TRBV27
D: -
length: 15
size: once
CDR3: CASSSAGADTDTQYF
DNA: TGTGCCAGCAGTTCCGCGGGCGCTGACACAGATACGCAGTATTTT

J: TRBJ2-7
V: TRBV30
D: -
length: 13
size: -
CDR3: CAWSRDRPLGFFF
DNA: TGTGCCTGGAGTCGCGACAGGCCCCTCGGCTTCTTCTTC

J: TRBJ1-1
V: TRBV18
D: -
length: 12
size: -
CDR3: CASSLDMGEAFF
DNA: TGTGCCAGCTCACTGGACATGGGTGAAGCTTTCTTT

J: TRBJ2-7
V: TRBV11-2
D: -
length: 14
size: few
CDR3: CASSLGQRTYEQYF
DNA: TGTGCCAGCAGCTTAGGACAGAGGACCTACGAGCAGTACTTC

J: TRBJ2-1
V: TRBV6-5
D: TRBD1
length: 15
size: -
CDR3: CASSYSNRGYNEQFF
DNA: TGTGCCAGCAGTTACTCGAACAGGGGCTACAATGAGCAGTTCTTC

J: TRBJ2-2
V: TRBV18
D: -
length: 16
size: -
CDR3: CASSPSGSFDTGELFF
DNA: TGTGCCAGCTCACCATCAGGATCATTCGACACCGGGGAGCTGTTTTTT

J: TRBJ1-4
V: TRBV6-5
D: TRBD1
length: 15
size: -
CDR3: CASRPGQGNGEKLFF
DNA: TGTGCCAGCAGACCCGGACAGGGGAATGGTGAAAAACTGTTTTTT

J: TRBJ2-5
V: TRBV14
D: -
length: 14
size: -
CDR3: CASSQRGPGETQYF
DNA: TGTGCCAGCAGCCAGCGGGGGCCCGGGGAGACCCAGTACTTC

J: TRBJ1-3
V: TRBV7-2
D: -
length: 15
size: -
CDR3: CASSLAGSSGNTIYF
DNA: TGTGCCAGCAGCTTGGCAGGTTCCTCTGGAAACACCATATATTTT

J: TRBJ1-2
V: TRBV5-6
D: -
length: 15
size: once
CDR3: CASSLRQTETYGYTF
DNA: TGTGCCAGCAGCTTGCGGCAGACTGAGACCTATGGCTACACCTTC

J: TRBJ2-2
V: TRBV18
D: -
length: 14
size: -
CDR3: CASSRIASAGELFF
DNA: TGTGCCAGCTCACGAATTGCCTCGGCCGGGGAGCTGTTTTTT

J: TRBJ1-2
V: TRBV29-1
D: -
length: 16
size: -
CDR3: CSVVPTTWDSDYGYTF
DNA: TGCAGCGTTGTCCCCACGACGTGGGATTCGGACTATGGCTACACCTTC

J: TRBJ1-1
V: TRBV2
D: TRBD1
length: 13
size: -
CDR3: CASSGPTGGEAFF
DNA: TGTGCCAGCAGTGGGCCGACAGGGGGCGAAGCTTTCTTT

J: TRBJ2-5
V: TRBV18
D: TRBD1
length: 16
size: -
CDR3: CASSPPSTGALETQYF
DNA: TGTGCCAGCTCACCACCCAGTACAGGGGCCCTGGAGACCCAGTACTTC

J: TRBJ1-1
V: TRBV7-2
D: -
length: 15
size: -
CDR3: CASSLITSPGTEAFF
DNA: TGTGCCAGCAGCTTAATAACATCCCCGGGGACTGAAGCTTTCTTT

J: TRBJ2-4
V: TRBV28
D: TRBD1
length: 14
size: few
CDR3: CASSLGQGGNIQYF
DNA: TGTGCCAGCAGTTTAGGACAGGGGGGGAACATTCAGTACTTC

J: TRBJ2-3
V: TRBV5-4
D: -
length: 14
size: few
CDR3: CASSFAGSTDTQYF
DNA: TGTGCCAGCAGCTTTGCGGGAAGCACAGATACGCAGTATTTT

J: TRBJ2-7
V: TRBV6-1
D: -
length: 15
size: -
CDR3: CASRVGGALSYEQYF
DNA: TGTGCCAGCAGGGTGGGCGGGGCTCTCTCCTACGAGCAGTACTTC

J: TRBJ1-1
V: TRBV10-3
D: -
length: 14
size: -
CDR3: CAISERTVNTEAFF
DNA: TGTGCCATCAGTGAACGAACGGTGAACACTGAAGCTTTCTTT

J: TRBJ1-2
V: TRBV29-1
D: TRBD1
length: 14
size: -
CDR3: CSVEVLLATGSYTF
DNA: TGCAGCGTTGAAGTTCTACTTGCGACAGGGAGCTACACCTTC

J: TRBJ1-1
V: TRBV10-2
D: -
length: 15
size: -
CDR3: CASSEWRGVGTEAFF
DNA: TGCGCCAGCAGTGAGTGGAGGGGGGTAGGCACTGAAGCTTTCTTT

J: TRBJ2-2
V: TRBV6-6
D: TRBD1
length: 15
size: few
CDR3: CASIGDRGGTGELFF
DNA: TGTGCCAGCATCGGAGACAGGGGGGGCACCGGGGAGCTGTTTTTT

J: TRBJ1-4
V: TRBV27
D: -
length: 14
size: -
CDR3: CASSLWLGDEKLFF
DNA: TGTGCCAGCAGTTTATGGTTGGGGGATGAAAAACTGTTTTTT

J: TRBJ1-3
V: TRBV5-5
D: -
length: 14
size: -
CDR3: CASSSGLWGNTIYF
DNA: TGTGCCAGCAGCTCCGGTCTATGGGGAAACACCATATATTTT

J: TRBJ2-3
V: TRBV5-1
D: TRBD1
length: 17
size: -
CDR3: CASSNGQGAGSTDTQYF
DNA: TGCGCCAGCAGCAACGGACAGGGGGCGGGGAGCACAGATACGCAGTATTTT

J: TRBJ1-5
V: TRBV11-2
D: -
length: 14
size: few
CDR3: CASSRKDDTQPQHF
DNA: TGTGCCAGCAGCCGAAAGGACGATACTCAGCCCCAGCATTTT

J: TRBJ1-2
V: TRBV4-2
D: -
length: 14
size: -
CDR3: CASSLGGSNYGYTF
DNA: TGTGCCAGCAGCCTAGGCGGTTCCAACTATGGCTACACCTTC